Many counts were recorded for the clone carrying this T cell receptor (beta chain). Its antigen is unidentified. This sample is drawn from a study of naive and memory T cell subsets. General study findings and limits: Diversity fell and Gini index rose from naive through CM, EM, EMRA.

Both TRBC1 and TRBC2 were covered by a beta constant-region primer of two equimolar oligonucleotides. A 12-nucleotide UMI and the SP2 primer were added to the cDNA 3' end by oligonucleotide ligation. Four rounds of PCR amplified the ligated cDNA using nested alpha and beta constant-region primers plus SP2. TCRdb redid the calling of the UMI-ligation and nested PCR reads with MiXCR, one entry per CDR3 protein. The table shows about 85,000 distinct CDR3 sequences, with roughly 13% occurring only once. The V end was cut by 5 bases, the J end by 4 bases, with 11 bases between. Germline CDR1 reads SGHTA; CDR2 reads FQGNSA. This CDR3 comprises 13 residues.

This TCR came from a human donor in good health. The sequencing input was central memory CD4+ T cells from blood. The gene calls are TRBV7-2 and TRBJ2-5; D ambiguous. This chain's CDR3 is CASSQSVGETQYF. The DNA for the CDR3 is TGTGCCAGCAGCCAATCAGTGGGAGAGACCCAGTACTTC. Full variable domain (outside the CDR3, taken from reference TRBV7-2 and TRBJ2-5): GAGVSQSPSNKVTEKGKDVELRCDPISGHTALYWYRQSLGQGLEFLIYFQGNSAPDKSGLPSDRFSAERTGGSVSTLTIQRTQQEDSAVYLCASSQSVGETQYFGPGTRLLVL.